A single sample is the source of the 24 T cell receptor beta chains below, sequenced in a study of blood T cell repertoires in COVID-19. Measured with immunoSEQ multiplex PCR; TCRdb has only the in-frame clones, and not every one. The profile shows around 97,000 clones, about 92% of them singletons. The sequencing input was peripheral blood. The receptors were gathered from a woman of 80 years or more in a cohort sampled during active COVID-19.

This chain uses TRBV7-2 with TRBJ2-7; 9 nucleotides align to TRBD2. This CDR3 has 15 residues. V lost 1 base and J lost 5; bases outside the gene matches: 6. Germline V CDR1 and CDR2: SGHTA, FQGNSA. The CDR3 sequence: CASSLVGGRVDEQYF. In nucleotides, the CDR3 is TGTGCCAGCAGCTTAGTTGGCGGGAGGGTAGACGAGCAGTACTTC.

The V call is TRBV5-1, the J call TRBJ2-5; D not certain. V was shortened by 3 bases and J by 2 bases, with 5 bases between the two germline ends. CDR1 SGHRS and CDR2 YFSETQ come from the germline V gene. The CDR3 covers 12 residues. The CDR3 sequence is CASSSLQETQYF. The CDR3 nucleotides read TGCGCCAGCAGCTCCTTGCAAGAGACCCAGTACTTC.

The chain couples TRBV3-1 (or the pseudogene TRBV3-2) to TRBJ2-3, with D possibly TRBD2 on 5 matching bases. The CDR3 runs to 15 residues. In germline, CDR1 is LGHDT, CDR2 YNNKEL (reference sequence). V was trimmed by 0 bases and J by 4 bases, leaving 11 bases between them. CDR3 in amino acids: CASSQDPLAADTQYF. DNA of the CDR3: TGTGCCAGCAGCCAAGATCCCCTAGCAGCAGATACGCAGTATTTT.

The chain uses TRBV19 and TRBJ1-2, with D possibly being TRBD1 (6 bases). The germline CDR1 and CDR2 sequences are LNHDA and SQIVND (reference sequence). V lost 1 base and J lost 4, with 7 bases in between. The CDR3 is 13 residues long. The CDR3 region is CASSIGRGYGYTF. In DNA, the CDR3 is TGTGCCAGTAGTATAGGCAGGGGCTATGGCTACACCTTC. The full variable domain, rest sourced from reference TRBV19 and TRBJ1-2, is DGGITQSPKYLFRKEGQNVTLSCEQNLNHDAMYWYRQDPGQGLRLIYYSQIVNDFQKGDIAEGYSVSREKKESFPLTVTSAQKNPTAFYLCASSIGRGYGYTFGSGTRLTVV.

The chain employs TRBV6-6 and TRBJ2-7; 7 nucleotides line up with TRBD1. Germline-derived CDR1 and CDR2 are MNHNY and SVGAGI (reference sequence). CDR3 length: 13 residues. The V gene end was trimmed by 8 bases and the J gene end by 5 bases; junction bases not matched to a gene: 9. DNA of the CDR3: TGTGCCAGCGGATCTGACAGGGAGCACGAGCAGTACTTC. The encoded protein is CASGSDREHEQYF.

This clone was detected once. The V and J genes are TRBV18 and TRBJ2-4, with D tentatively TRBD1 (6 bases). Trimming removed 3 bases at V and 2 bases at J, with 8 bases between. The CDR3 sequence is 14 residues long. CDR1 and CDR2 (germline): KGHSH, LQKENI. The CDR3: CASSPGQSKNIQYF. In DNA, the CDR3 is TGTGCCAGCTCACCCGGACAGTCCAAAAACATTCAGTACTTC.

This chain joins TRBV21-1 and TRBJ1-3. TRBV21-1 corresponds to a pseudogene. CDR3 length equals 15 residues. The CDR3 region is CASSPGEASGNTIYF. Here the CDR3 DNA reads TGTGCCAGCAGCCCGGGGGAAGCATCTGGAAACACCATATATTTT.

The V call is TRBV5-1, the J call TRBJ1-1; D may be TRBD1 (6 bases). The V end lost 3 bases, the J end lost 1 base, and 13 bases lay between the germline ends. CDR3 length: 15 amino acids. Germline assignment: CDR1 SGHRS and CDR2 YFSETQ. This chain's CDR3 is CASSSGGRGNTEAFF. The CDR3 DNA reads as TGCGCCAGCAGCTCTGGCGGCAGGGGGAACACTGAAGCTTTCTTT.

This clone was seen more than once but under ten times. Other DNA variants within this sample encode the same CDR3. The V gene is TRBV19, the J gene TRBJ1-5, with a weak D call TRBD1 (6 bases). The CDR3 is 15 amino acids. CDR1 is LNHDA, CDR2 SQIVND, per germline (reference sequence). V was trimmed by 7 bases and J by 1 base, leaving 14 bases between them. CDR3 in amino acids: CASMGGAGSNQPQHF. The CDR3 bases are TGTGCCAGTATGGGGGGGGCGGGCAGCAATCAGCCCCAGCATTTT.

The chain combines TRBV14 with TRBJ1-1, with 11 bases identical to TRBD1. Germline V lookup: CDR1 SGHDN, CDR2 FVKESK. This CDR3 is 15 amino acids long. J lost 4 bases, V lost 3 bases, and 4 bases had no gene match. CDR3 DNA sequence: TGTGCCAGCAGCCACGGACAGGGGGCGGGCACTGAAGCTTTCTTT. Its translation: CASSHGQGAGTEAFF.

The chain carries TRBV6-5 and TRBJ2-1, with 9 bases that match TRBD2. The V segment lost 2 bases and the J segment 6 bases; nucleotides outside the gene matches: 5. Germline-derived CDR1 and CDR2 are MNHEY and SVGAGI. The CDR3 spans 15 residues. The CDR3 region has the DNA TGTGCCAGCAGTTACGGTGCTAGCGGGACCAATGAGCAGTTCTTC. Translated: CASSYGASGTNEQFF.

The chain combines TRBV27 with TRBJ2-7, with 10 bases lining up with TRBD1. V lost 4 bases, J lost 3 bases, and 3 bases stayed unmatched. Germline-derived CDR1 and CDR2 are MNHEY and SMNVEV (reference sequence). The CDR3 totals 14 residues. The CDR3 region is CASSWTGGDYEQYF. CDR3 sequence (DNA): TGTGCCAGCAGTTGGACAGGGGGTGACTACGAGCAGTACTTC.

The chain carries TRBV5-1 and TRBJ1-5; weak D call: TRBD1 (6 bases). Trimming shortened V by 0 bases and J by 3 bases, and 10 bases separated the two germline ends. The CDR3 loop spans 15 amino acids. The germline gives CDR1 SGHRS, CDR2 YFSETQ. DNA for the CDR3: TGCGCCAGCAGCTTGGACAGGGCGGACAATCAGCCCCAGCATTTT. This encodes CASSLDRADNQPQHF.

J is TRBJ2-1 and V is TRBV5-4; 8 bases fit TRBD2. Germline values: CDR1 SGHNT, CDR2 YYREEE (reference sequence). The V gene end was trimmed by 1 base and the J gene end by 7 bases; junction bases not matched to a gene: 7. This CDR3 is 15 amino acids long. The CDR3 DNA follows: TGTGCCAGCAGCTTGATTAGCGGGGTACCTAATGAGCAGTTCTTC. Translating gives CASSLISGVPNEQFF.

This rearrangement joins TRBV6-5 to TRBJ2-7; D unclear. Germline CDR1 is MNHEY and CDR2 is SVGAGI. This CDR3 is 10 amino acids long. V was shortened by 9 bases and J by 3 bases, with 6 bases between the two germline ends. The CDR3 nucleotides are TGTGCCAGTAGAATCTACGAGCAGTACTTC. Translated: CASRIYEQYF.

The chain is built from TRBV6-6 and TRBJ2-7, with 10 bases matching TRBD2. Looked up from germline, CDR1 is MNHNY and CDR2 is SVGAGI (reference sequence). This CDR3 spans 16 amino acids. With 6 bases clipped from V and 2 bases from J, the junction kept 10 bases outside the gene matches. Here the CDR3 reads CASRHPHSGRPYEQYF. The DNA for the CDR3 is TGTGCCAGCAGACATCCGCATAGCGGGAGGCCCTACGAGCAGTACTTC.

The chain joins TRBV18 to TRBJ1-5; 7 bases agree with TRBD1. Losses at the gene ends were 2 bases for V and 7 bases for J; bases not matched to a gene: 5. The CDR3 contains 14 residues. Germline CDR1 KGHSH, CDR2 LQKENI. CDR3 protein: CASSPGQGGQPQHF. In DNA form, the CDR3 reads TGTGCCAGCTCACCAGGTCAGGGGGGCCAGCCCCAGCATTTT.

CDR3 DNA sequence: TGTGCCAGCAGCCCCCCGGGAGCGGGAGGGCTTAGGGACACCGGGGAGCTGTTTTTT. Translating it yields CASSPPGAGGLRDTGELFF. The V call is TRBV7-2, the J call TRBJ2-2; 10 bases align to TRBD2. CDR1 is SGHTA, CDR2 FQGNSA, per germline. The CDR3 is made up of 19 amino acids. V lost 5 bases, J lost 3 bases, and 15 bases stayed unmatched.

DNA for the CDR3: TGTGCCAGCAGCAGAGTCGCGGGAGCGGCCGGGGAGCTGTTTTTT. Protein: CASSRVAGAAGELFF. The chain is built from TRBV7-2 and TRBJ2-2, with 7 bases lining up with TRBD2. Germline values: CDR1 SGHTA, CDR2 FQGNSA. The CDR3 has 15 residues. V lost 5 bases to trimming and J lost 6 bases; unmatched junction nucleotides: 9.

This chain links TRBV5-6 with TRBJ1-6, with D perhaps TRBD1 (6 bases). V lost 4 bases and J lost 10, with 12 bases in between. Germline V gene data show CDR1 as SGHDT and CDR2 as YYEEEE. The CDR3 is 13 amino acids. This CDR3 reads CASSVNRDSPLHF. The CDR3 nucleotides read TGTGCCAGCAGCGTGAACAGGGACTCACCCCTCCACTTT.

The CDR3 reads CASTPTGGNSYEQYF. CDR3 nucleotide sequence: TGTGCCAGCACTCCTACAGGGGGCAACTCCTACGAGCAGTACTTC. This sequence joins TRBV28 and TRBJ2-7, with 9 bases fitting TRBD1. Germline V CDR1 and CDR2: MDHEN, SYDVKM. V was pared by 7 bases and J by 0 bases, with 7 bases of the junction left unmatched. The CDR3 totals 15 residues.

This chain joins TRBV24-1 and TRBJ2-1; 12 bases line up with TRBD2. From germline, CDR1 is KGHDR and CDR2 SFDVKD. The CDR3 runs 13 residues. With V trimmed by 11 bases and J by 5 bases, 3 bases remained unmatched. CDR3 coding DNA: TGTGCCATCAGACTAGCGGGAGACAATGAGCAGTTCTTC. Its translation is CAIRLAGDNEQFF.

The chain recombines TRBV6-4 with TRBJ1-5; 9 bases align to TRBD1. In germline, CDR1 is MRHNA, CDR2 SNTAGT. V trimming: 5 bases; J trimming: 1 base; junction bases outside the gene matches: 3. The CDR3 covers 15 residues. The CDR3 reads CASSRGQGSNQPQHF. The CDR3 DNA is TGTGCCAGCAGTAGGGGACAGGGAAGCAATCAGCCCCAGCATTTT.

V gene TRBV5-1 combines with J gene TRBJ2-1; 15 bases map to TRBD2. The V gene's germline CDR1 is SGHRS and CDR2 YFSETQ. V lost 0 bases, J lost 9 bases, and 4 bases stayed unmatched. The CDR3 sequence is 16 residues long. The CDR3 DNA reads TGCGCCAGCAGCTTGGTGGGACTAGCGGGAGGAGGTGAGCAGTTCTTC. Translated: CASSLVGLAGGGEQFF.